This record concerns one TCR beta chain sequence. Its cognate antigen is unknown. These data originate in a study of beta chain features in type 1 diabetes. After removal of 7 bases from V and 1 base from J, the junction contained 9 bases not matched to a gene. This CDR3 has 16 amino acids. Germline CDR1 and CDR2: LNHDA and SQIVND (reference sequence). CD4+ naive, central memory, regulatory and stem cell-like memory subsets were isolated by sorting on CD45RO/CCR7/CD25/CD127/CD95/CD27. Study findings and constraints: The VDJ junctions of type 1 diabetes patients carried fewer insertions and more deletions. Among patients with Type 1 diabetes, TCRB CDR3s were moderately but significantly shorter in every one of the four CD4+ subsets. The similarity of naive, central memory and Treg TCRB repertoires appeared greater among patients than among healthy donors.

The study reverse transcribed the entire isolated RNA, so it sequenced expressed TCRB transcripts. Profiling relied on immunoSEQ multiplex PCR, and the TCRdb table lists in-frame clones only, not all of them. The table includes under 800,000 clones, less than 20% detected once. The sequence was obtained from a man in his late teens or twenties in good health. The gene calls are TRBV19 and TRBJ2-1; TRBD2 matches 8 bases. The sample consisted of naive CD4+ T cells from blood. The CDR3 nucleotides read TGTGCCAGTACCCCGAGCGGGGGTAGTTCCTACAATGAGCAGTTCTTC. It encodes CASTPSGGSSYNEQFF.